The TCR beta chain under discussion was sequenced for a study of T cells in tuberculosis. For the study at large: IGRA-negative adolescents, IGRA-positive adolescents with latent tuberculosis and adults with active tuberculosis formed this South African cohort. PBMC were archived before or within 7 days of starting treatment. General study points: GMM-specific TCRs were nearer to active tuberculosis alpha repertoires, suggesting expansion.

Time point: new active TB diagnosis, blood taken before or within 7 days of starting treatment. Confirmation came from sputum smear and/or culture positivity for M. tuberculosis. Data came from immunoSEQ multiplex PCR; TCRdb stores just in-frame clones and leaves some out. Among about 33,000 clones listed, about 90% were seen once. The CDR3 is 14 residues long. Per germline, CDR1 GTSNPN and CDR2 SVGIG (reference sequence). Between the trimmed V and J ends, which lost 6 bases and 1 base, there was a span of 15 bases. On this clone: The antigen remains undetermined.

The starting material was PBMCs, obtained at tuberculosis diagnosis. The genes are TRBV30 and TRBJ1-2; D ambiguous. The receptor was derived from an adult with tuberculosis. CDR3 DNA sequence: TGTGCCTGCTCAGGCCGAAGGAATAACTATGGCTACACCTTC. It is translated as CACSGRRNNYGYTF.